The 3 T cell receptor beta chains presented below share a single source sample, sequenced in a study of blood T cell repertoires in COVID-19. Using immunoSEQ multiplex PCR, the repertoire was profiled, and TCRdb retains in-frame clones only, with some absent. The data contain 150,000 to 180,000 clones, about four fifths of them singletons. Sequencing was carried out using peripheral blood. These receptors were taken from a woman in her sixties with acute or convalescent COVID-19.

This sequence joins TRBV19 and TRBJ1-4, with TRBD1 matching over 9 bases. Germline V CDR1 and CDR2: LNHDA, SQIVND (reference sequence). The CDR3 sequence is 14 residues long. V lost 6 bases to trimming and J lost 8 bases; unmatched junction nucleotides: 7. The CDR3 spells CASRGTGRREKLFF. CDR3 sequence (DNA): TGTGCCAGTAGAGGGACAGGGCGTCGGGAAAAACTGTTTTTT.

This clone was found once. The CDR3 coding sequence is TGTGCCATCAGTGAGGGGGGGACAGATTATGGCTACACCTTC. Translating it yields CAISEGGTDYGYTF. The chain uses TRBV10-3 and TRBJ1-2, with 7 bases matching TRBD1. This CDR3 is built from 14 residues. Germline V CDR1 and CDR2: ENHRY, SYGVKD. V lost 2 bases to trimming and J lost 5 bases; unmatched junction nucleotides: 5.

The rearrangement links TRBV28 to TRBJ1-5; D uncertain. V was clipped by 4 bases and J by 9 bases, with 19 bases between them. Germline V CDR1 and CDR2: MDHEN, SYDVKM. CDR3 length: 15 residues. The CDR3: CASSSPAGGLGPQHF. As DNA, the CDR3 is TGTGCCAGCAGTTCCCCGGCAGGTGGGTTAGGGCCCCAGCATTTT.